The entry below gives a single T cell receptor (beta chain) sequence along with its context. Its antigen has not been determined. Nothing much larger sits one base from this clone, and base qualities are not available. CDR3 length: 14 amino acids, cysteine to phenylalanine. CDR3 DNA is the only sequence kept; it has 42 bases, read in frame from the first base. As encoded in the germline V gene, CDR1 is KGHSH while CDR2 is LQKENI. The junction carries 13 bases between V and J, which are trimmed by 8 bases and 0 bases respectively. The data belong to a study of Ad26.COV2.S vaccination and SARS-CoV-2 variants (dated by TCRdb to about 2021). In the study overall: Donors in the vaccine arm were drawn from COV1001, a multicentre, randomized, double-blind, placebo-controlled phase I-IIa trial testing Ad26.COV2.S in healthy adults. Dosing of Ad26.COV2.S was intramuscular, at either 5x10^10 or 1x10^11 viral particles, delivered as one shot or as two shots spaced 56 days apart. The specificity and breadth of SARS-CoV-2-reactive T cell receptors after Ad26.COV2.S vaccination were assessed by TCRbeta repertoire sequencing. A total of 32 samples were included in the TCR-sequenced set, comprising around 19 Ad26.COV2.S vaccine recipients, 5 placebo recipients and 8 SARS-CoV-2 convalescent individuals. Trial participants were randomized into five groups of five: low-dose or high-dose Ad26.COV2.S given once or twice, or placebo on both occasions. Investigators did not know the trial group allocation while performing experiments and assessing outcomes. Results the study describes overall, beyond this receptor: Compared with placebo recipients, Ad26.COV2.S recipients showed higher spike-specific TCR breadth (P = 0.0014). After vaccination, substantial breadth of spike-specific CD8+ and CD4+ T cell responses was reported. Vaccine and placebo recipients had comparable non-spike TCR breadth, which fits with the vaccine containing only spike. The study was not powered to compare responses between vaccine doses or regimens. The authors noted that total T cell responses may have been underestimated by the TCR breadth and depth analyses.

TCRbeta CDR3 regions were sequenced with the immunoSEQ Assay. After extraction, genomic DNA underwent amplification by bias-controlled multiplex PCR, followed by high-throughput sequencing. Regarding the original processing steps: Collapsing and filtering of sequences were performed to quantify the absolute abundance of each unique TCRbeta CDR3 region. T cell fraction was estimated by normalizing TCRbeta template counts to usable DNA, with usable DNA measured through amplification of reference genes found in all nucleated cells. Repertoire TCRs were annotated as SARS-CoV-2-specific by exact matching of V gene, CDR3 amino acid sequence and J gene to a known reactive TCR set. The reference SARS-CoV-2 TCR set came from MIRA and was filtered for enrichment in COVID-19-positive ImmuneCODE repertoires, removing public or cross-reactive TCRs. Using the MIRA antigens, annotated TCRs were further analysed by specific ORF or by position within an ORF. Depth was the summed frequency of annotated unique rearrangements, while breadth was defined as annotated unique rearrangements over total unique productive rearrangements. Two-sided Wilcoxon rank-sum tests were used to compare TCR breadth between groups. TCRdb holds this immuneACCESS table with in-frame rearrangements only. Some clones are missing; in checked studies, unresolved V genes explain under half, and the rest has no known cause. V and J calls plus clone size are reproduced from that table; the DNA served to infer D and trimming. The sample has 300,000 to 350,000 clones on record, roughly 90% of them singletons. 4.5% to 7% of the sample comes from the top ten.

The sample's treatment or condition label, decoded: 15 to 20 received Ad26.COV2.S at low or high dose, single or two shots; roughly five received placebo; per-sample allocation not given. Repertoires of vaccine and placebo recipients were sequenced from samples collected on day 63 after the first injection. In Cohort 1b, more than 20 adults aged 18-55 years were enrolled at a single site in Boston, USA, between 29 July and 7 August 2020. Ad26.COV2.S was a replication-incompetent adenovirus type 26 vector expressing a prefusion-stabilized SARS-CoV-2 spike protein from the original Wuhan strain. Sequenced here: peripheral blood, sampled in a trial of Ad26.COV2.S vaccine versus placebo. The sequence was collected from a person between 18 and 65 years old who received the Ad26.COV2.S COVID-19 vaccine or a placebo. Recombination joined TRBV18 with TRBJ1-1; confidence is insufficient to name the D gene. DNA sequence: TGTGCCAGCCTTGCGGACTCTCTGAACACTGAAGCTTTCTTT. The encoded protein is CASLADSLNTEAFF.